This T cell receptor beta chain was observed in a study of Graves' ophthalmopathy and Graves' hyperthyroidism. Overall study: A follow-up of 18 months without ophthalmopathy meant that hyperthyroidism was stable. Whole-study findings and limits: Blood was where most expanded thyroid clonotypes above 0.001 frequency also turned up.

Hyperthyroidism patients, all newly diagnosed, had under 2 months' duration and ages of 18 to 65. Comments on this clonotype: Its antigen is still unknown.

The CDR3 length is 12 residues. CDR1 and CDR2 from the germline V gene are SNHLY and FYNNEI. V lost 6 bases and J 4 bases, leaving 9 bases between the germline ends. Amplification of the TCR beta CDR3 regions used RNA transcripts (as template). Scientists carried out first-round RT-PCR using HTBI primers and then a second-round multiplex PCR. Using its own MiXCR run on the multiplex PCR reads, TCRdb lists one record per CDR3 protein. The repertoire holds around 590,000 distinct CDR3 sequences, less than 40% seen once, with approximately 4.1% in the top ten. This chain uses TRBV2 with TRBJ1-2; a possible D gene is TRBD1 (6 bases). This sequence originates from an adult man with Graves' hyperthyroidism. Sequenced: peripheral blood or thyroid tissue (not recorded which). CDR3 in amino acids: CASRDRIYGYTF. In DNA form, the CDR3 reads TGTGCCAGCAGGGACAGAATCTATGGCTACACCTTC.